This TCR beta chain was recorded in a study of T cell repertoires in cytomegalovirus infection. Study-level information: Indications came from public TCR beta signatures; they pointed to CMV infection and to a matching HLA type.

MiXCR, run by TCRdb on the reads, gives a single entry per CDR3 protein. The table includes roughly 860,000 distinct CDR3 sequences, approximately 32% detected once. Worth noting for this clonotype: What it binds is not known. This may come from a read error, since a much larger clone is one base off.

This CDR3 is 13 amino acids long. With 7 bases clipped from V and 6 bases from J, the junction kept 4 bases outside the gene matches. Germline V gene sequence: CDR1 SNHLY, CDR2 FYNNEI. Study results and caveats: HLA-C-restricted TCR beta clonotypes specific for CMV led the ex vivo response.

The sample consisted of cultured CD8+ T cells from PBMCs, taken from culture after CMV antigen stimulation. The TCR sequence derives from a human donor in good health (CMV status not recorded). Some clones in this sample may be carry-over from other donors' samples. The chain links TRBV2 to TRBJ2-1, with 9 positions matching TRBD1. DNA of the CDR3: TGTGCCAGCACCCAGACAGGGGGCAATGAGCAGTTCTTC. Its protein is CASTQTGGNEQFF.